This TCR beta chain was recorded in a study of blood T cells in healthy people across ages. A remark on this clonotype: This sequence may be a read error, since a much larger clone differs from it by one base.

Germline V lookup: CDR1 DFQATT, CDR2 SNEGSKA (reference sequence). Trimming took off 6 bases at V and 8 bases at J, with 13 bases between the two ends. CDR3 size: 12 residues. Primed by a sample-barcoded 5' primer and a J-beta primer mix, a second PCR proceeded for 7 to 11 cycles. Each sample yielded at least 2.5 million CDR3-containing paired-end reads. Via MiXCR, TCRdb re-called the 5' RACE reads, giving one row per CDR3 protein. The table lists hundreds of thousands of distinct CDR3 sequences, around 34% of them singletons. This chain connects TRBV20-1 to TRBJ1-4; TRBD1 might be the D (5 bases). Sequencing used blood. The receptor was derived from a young man in good health. The CDR3 DNA sequence: TGCAGTGCACGCATGGGGCGGGAAAAACTGTTTTTT. This encodes CSARMGREKLFF.